These 14 T cell receptor beta chains were sequenced from one sample in a study of cytomegalovirus exposure and HLA in healthy donors. A multiplex PCR was run with 60 Vbeta primers and 13 Jbeta primers. Here immunoSEQ multiplex PCR was the method, and the copy in TCRdb shows in-frame clones only, minus some. The table includes 150,000 or so clones, roughly 9.7% detected once. Sequenced: PBMCs. The receptors come from a man between 50 and 59 years old in good health and CMV-seronegative.

This clone has more than one count but fewer than ten. This sequence joins TRBV7-8 and TRBJ2-7, with 9 nucleotides matching TRBD1. Germline V lookup: CDR1 SGHVS, CDR2 FQNEAQ. With V trimmed by 1 base and J by 5 bases, 6 bases remained unmatched. The CDR3 length is 15 residues. The CDR3 loop reads CASSLGGTGLHEQYF. CDR3 in DNA: TGTGCCAGCAGCTTAGGAGGGACAGGGTTGCACGAGCAGTACTTC.

The sample holds a few counts of this clone. This CDR3 reads CASSQAGLANEQYF. The CDR3, as DNA: TGTGCCAGCAGCCAAGCGGGACTAGCGAACGAGCAGTACTTC. The J gene is TRBJ2-7, the V gene TRBV4-2; TRBD2 agrees at 10 bases. The CDR3 consists of 14 residues. V lost 1 base and J lost 5; bases outside the gene matches: 2. Germline-derived CDR1 and CDR2 are LGHNA and YNFKEQ.

The rearrangement uses TRBV15 and TRBJ2-3; TRBD2 aligns across 14 bases. After removal of 4 bases from V and 6 bases from J, the junction contained 3 bases not matched to a gene. CDR3 length: 15 amino acids. The germline V gene has CDR1 LNHNV and CDR2 YYDKDF (reference sequence). The CDR3 DNA reads TGTGCCACCAGCACGAGGACTAGCGGGAGGGATACGCAGTATTTT. Translation: CATSTRTSGRDTQYF. Supplemented by reference TRBV15 and TRBJ2-3, the full variable domain reads DAMVIQNPRYQVTQFGKPVTLSCSQTLNHNVMYWYQQKSSQAPKLLFHYYDKDFNNEADTPDNFQSRRPNTSFCFLDIRSPGLGDTAMYLCATSTRTSGRDTQYFGPGTRLTVL.

This clone was observed a handful of times. The chain carries TRBV29-1 and TRBJ1-4; TRBD1 matches at 7 bases. With V trimmed by 6 bases and J by 3 bases, 1 base remained unmatched. Germline V lookup: CDR1 SQVTM, CDR2 ANQGSEA. The CDR3 runs to 12 residues. CDR3 in DNA: TGCAGCGTCCAGGGGGCTAATGAAAAACTGTTTTTT. Translated, it gives CSVQGANEKLFF.

This chain uses TRBV5-4 with TRBJ1-3, with D perhaps matching TRBD1 (6 bases). Germline-derived CDR1 and CDR2 are SGHNT and YYREEE (reference sequence). V was shortened by 3 bases and J by 12 bases, with 13 bases between the two germline ends. CDR3 length: 12 amino acids. The CDR3 region is CASSSPGHLIYF. The CDR3 nucleotides read TGTGCCAGCAGCTCGCCGGGACACCTCATATATTTT.

This clone was recorded a few times. The rearrangement links TRBV25-1 to TRBJ2-5, with a weak D call TRBD2 (6 bases). V was trimmed by 5 bases and J by 5 bases, leaving 21 bases between them. CDR3 length: 16 residues. CDR1 is MGHDK and CDR2 is SYGVNS in the germline V gene. CDR3 nucleotide sequence: TGTGCCAGCAGTCCAATTGGGGGGACCGTGGGGGAGACCCAGTACTTC. It translates to CASSPIGGTVGETQYF.

This clone has more than one count but fewer than ten. J is TRBJ2-2 and V is TRBV6-4; 8 bases are shared with TRBD1. This CDR3 spans 14 amino acids. Looked up from germline, CDR1 is MRHNA and CDR2 is SNTAGT. Trimming at V came to 8 bases and at J to 3 bases, leaving 5 bases not matched to a gene. CDR3 nucleotides: TGTGCCAGCTCGAGGACAGGGTACACCGGGGAGCTGTTTTTT. This gives the protein CASSRTGYTGELFF.

The rearrangement uses TRBV6-4 and TRBJ2-1, with a possible D match to TRBD1 (6 bases). The CDR3 runs 15 residues. V was cut by 2 bases and J by 0 bases, with 8 bases left in between. CDR1 is MRHNA and CDR2 is SNTAGT in the germline V gene. The chain's CDR3 is CASSDTGSSYNEQFF. CDR3 DNA sequence: TGTGCCAGCAGTGACACAGGGAGCTCCTACAATGAGCAGTTCTTC.

A few counts support this clone. This chain connects TRBV6-6 to TRBJ1-3; D remains ambiguous. This CDR3 is built from 14 residues. Germline CDR1 and CDR2: MNHNY and SVGAGI (reference sequence). V lost 6 bases and J lost 0, with 9 bases in between. The CDR3 bases are TGTGCCAGCAGCCCCGGGAACTCTGGAAACACCATATATTTT. Translating gives CASSPGNSGNTIYF.

The rearrangement uses TRBV20-1 and TRBJ1-2; D gene unclear. The CDR3 is 11 residues long. The V gene's germline CDR1 is DFQATT and CDR2 SNEGSKA (reference sequence). V was trimmed by 1 base and J by 7 bases, leaving 7 bases between them. The CDR3 DNA reads TGCAGTGCTAGAGCACTTTTTGGCTACACCTTC. This gives the protein CSARALFGYTF.

About this clone itself: Other DNA variants within this sample encode the same CDR3. V is TRBV19 and J is TRBJ2-7, with 7 nucleotides matching TRBD1. V lost 0 bases and J lost 3; bases outside the gene matches: 2. Germline CDR1 LNHDA, CDR2 SQIVND (reference sequence). The CDR3 extends over 14 amino acids. The CDR3 coding sequence is TGTGCCAGTAGTATAGATCGGGACAGCTACGAGCAGTACTTC. Translated, it gives CASSIDRDSYEQYF.

This clone showed up just a few times. V usage is TRBV11-2 and J usage is TRBJ1-3; the D is unclear. CDR3 length equals 15 residues. Germline CDR1 reads SGHAT; CDR2 reads FQNNGV. Trimming left V 3 bases short and J 1 base short, with 10 bases between. The DNA of the CDR3 is TGTGCCAGCAGCTTTGACTCCCGATCTGGAAACACCATATATTTT. Protein: CASSFDSRSGNTIYF. The full variable domain, its missing parts supplied by reference TRBV11-2 and TRBJ1-3, is EAGVAQSPRYKIIEKRQSVAFWCNPISGHATLYWYQQILGQGPKLLIQFQNNGVVDDSQLPKDRFSAERLKGVDSTLKIQPAKLEDSAVYLCASSFDSRSGNTIYFGEGSWLTVV.

In its sample, this clone was seen a few times. The chain joins TRBV11-3 to TRBJ2-1, with a tentative D call TRBD2 (7 bases). The CDR3 covers 15 residues. Germline loops: CDR1 SGHNT, CDR2 YENEEA. The V end was cut by 5 bases, the J end by 7 bases, with 18 bases between. CDR3 in DNA: TGTGCCAGCAGCCAATTCGGGGGCGGGGGAAATGAGCAGTTCTTC. It yields the protein CASSQFGGGGNEQFF. The whole variable domain, filled in from reference TRBV11-3 and TRBJ2-1, reads EAGVVQSPRYKIIEKKQPVAFWCNPISGHNTLYWYLQNLGQGPELLIRYENEEAVDDSQLPKDRFSAERLKGVDSTLKIQPAELGDSAVYLCASSQFGGGGNEQFFGPGTRLTVL.

This chain uses TRBV28 with TRBJ1-2; TRBD1 matches 7 bases. The CDR3 has 16 residues. From germline, CDR1 is MDHEN and CDR2 SYDVKM. The V gene end was trimmed by 6 bases and the J gene end by 2 bases; junction bases not matched to a gene: 12. The CDR3 DNA reads as TGTGCCAGCAGCGATCCAGGGACAGCCGAAAACTATGGCTACACCTTC. Protein: CASSDPGTAENYGYTF.